Described below is a single TCR beta chain sequence and its context. No antigen is known for it. Alongside a J-beta primer mix, a sample-barcoded 5' primer served in a second PCR lasting 7 to 11 cycles. TCRdb redid the calling of the 5' RACE reads with MiXCR, one entry per CDR3 protein. The repertoire consists of roughly 800,000 distinct CDR3 sequences, with 20% to 25% occurring once and the leading ten covering under 10%. This CDR3 is 14 amino acids long. V was clipped by 5 bases and J by 5 bases, with 15 bases between them. Looked up from germline, CDR1 is SEHNR and CDR2 is FQNEAQ (reference sequence). This sample was taken from a study of blood T cells in healthy people across ages. Broader study findings: Older age coincided with a roughly linear decline in TCR beta diversity per million T cells.

The same data also went into a second study, on T cells of mothers and their children.

This chain connects TRBV7-9 to TRBJ1-2; perhaps TRBD1 as D (6 bases). Sequenced input: blood. The sequence was obtained from a boy younger than 18 in good health. The CDR3 DNA sequence: TGTGCCAGCAGCGTACTCATCAGGGGTTATGGCTACACCTTC. Its protein is CASSVLIRGYGYTF.